This record looks at one T cell receptor beta chain sequence and its context. Its target is not known. These data come from a study of blood T cells in healthy people across ages. About the research overall: About one barcoded TCR beta cDNA was captured per two T cells.

J gave up 9 bases and V 0 bases, and 11 bases lay outside the gene matches. Germline V lookup: CDR1 MGHRA, CDR2 YSYEKL. This CDR3 has 16 amino acids. Points from the study as a whole: Leaving the PBMCs unsorted stopped any conclusive comparison of naive versus antigen-experienced cells.

Russia was home to the donors, healthy Caucasian individuals aged roughly 6 to 95. Investigators took around 10 milliliters of peripheral blood from every donor. The use of a sample-barcoded 5' primer and a J-beta primer mix characterized a second PCR of roughly 6 to 11 cycles. TCRdb reprocessed the 5' RACE reads with MiXCR, giving one entry per CDR3 protein. Of about 900,000 distinct CDR3 sequences listed, 60% to 80% are singletons. V usage is TRBV4-1 and J usage is TRBJ2-1; 7 positions match TRBD2. This sequence originates from a man aged 30 to 39 in good health. Sequenced material: blood. Written as DNA, the CDR3 is TGCGCCAGCAGCCAAGATCCGGGGGGTAACTATGGTGAGCAGTTCTTC. This encodes CASSQDPGGNYGEQFF.